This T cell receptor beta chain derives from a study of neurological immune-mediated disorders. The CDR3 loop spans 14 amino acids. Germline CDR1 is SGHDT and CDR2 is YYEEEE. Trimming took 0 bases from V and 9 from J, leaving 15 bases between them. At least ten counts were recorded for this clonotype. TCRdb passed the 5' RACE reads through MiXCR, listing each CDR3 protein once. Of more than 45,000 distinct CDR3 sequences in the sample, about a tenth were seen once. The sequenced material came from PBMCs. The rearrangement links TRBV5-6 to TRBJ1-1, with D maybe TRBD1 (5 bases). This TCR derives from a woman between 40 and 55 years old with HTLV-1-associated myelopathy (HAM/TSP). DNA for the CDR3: TGTGCCAGCAGCTTGGGGGGTGCAGGGAATCAAGCTTTCTTT. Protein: CASSLGGAGNQAFF.